This T cell receptor (beta chain) was obtained from a study of metastatic and nonmetastatic thyroid tumors. On the study more broadly: Malignant thyroid and benign thyroid patients provided blood and tumor or nodule tissue whose repertoires were compared.

V lost 4 bases to trimming and J lost 10 bases, with 17 bases between them. The length of the CDR3 is 15 residues. Germline V CDR1 and CDR2: SGHVS, FQNEAQ. In the original workflow: Built for papillary thyroid cancer, a distant-metastasis classifier drew on CDR3 differences across clinicopathological groups. TCRdb reprocessed the PCR reads using MiXCR. Clone size and V and J calls follow TCRdb, not the original study. The sample holds more than 90,000 clones, 9.5% to 15% seen once. This clone showed up many times. Ahead of thyroid surgery, no patient had received treatment of any kind. The rearrangement uses TRBV7-8 and TRBJ1-6, with D possibly TRBD1 on 6 matching bases. The sample comprised blood. The sequence came from a female donor with papillary thyroid cancer or a benign thyroid nodule (not recorded which). Some clones in this sample may be carry-over from other donors' samples. Written as DNA, the CDR3 is TGTGCCAGCAGCTCACAGACAGGTCCCGGGTCACCCCTCCACTTT. Translated: CASSSQTGPGSPLHF.